Below are 10 T cell receptor beta chains sequenced from a single sample in a study of T cell changes during pregnancy in multiple sclerosis. Generated by immunoSEQ multiplex PCR, the TCRdb table keeps only in-frame clones and is missing some. There are more than 85,000 clones in the sample; roughly nine tenths occur only once, and approximately 1.2% lies in the top ten. This sample comprised peripheral blood, obtained in the second trimester of pregnancy. Every receptor here comes from a female donor with multiple sclerosis, enrolled in a pregnancy study.

The chain recombines TRBV27 with TRBJ2-5; 12 positions agree with TRBD1. Germline V CDR1 and CDR2: MNHEY, SMNVEV (reference sequence). J gave up 4 bases and V 6 bases, and 3 bases lay outside the gene matches. The CDR3 totals 14 residues. DNA of the CDR3: TGTGCCAGCAGAATGGGACAGGGGGCAGAGACCCAGTACTTC. Encoded protein: CASRMGQGAETQYF.

This rearrangement joins TRBV6-1 to TRBJ1-3, with D possibly matching TRBD1 (6 bases). Looked up from germline, CDR1 is MNHNS and CDR2 is SASEGT. This CDR3 is built from 17 residues. V was clipped by 2 bases and J by 1 base, with 15 bases between them. CDR3 nucleotide sequence: TGTGCCAGCAGTGAAAAAGCGTCAGGGGTGTCTGGAAACACCATATATTTT. This encodes CASSEKASGVSGNTIYF.

The chain employs TRBV11-2 and TRBJ2-2, with D perhaps TRBD2 (6 bases). Germline CDR1 is SGHAT and CDR2 is FQNNGV. V lost 6 bases, J lost 4 bases, and 15 bases lay in between. CDR3 length: 15 amino acids. The CDR3, as DNA: TGTGCCAGCAGTCCCCGGAGGGGAGGCACCGGGGAGCTGTTTTTT. Translated: CASSPRRGGTGELFF.

The chain joins TRBV6-6 to TRBJ2-2; possibly TRBD1 for D (6 bases). Germline V CDR1 and CDR2: MNHNY, SVGAGI (reference sequence). The CDR3 covers 13 residues. With 2 bases removed from V and 10 bases from J, the gap between germline ends came to 11 bases. The CDR3 DNA is TGTGCCAGCAGTTACGGTTCAGGGGAGGAGCTGTTTTTT. This codes for CASSYGSGEELFF.

V gene TRBV11-2 combines with J gene TRBJ2-5; 14 bases fit TRBD2. Per the germline V gene, CDR1 is SGHAT and CDR2 is FQNNGV. V lost 5 bases to trimming and J lost 2 bases; unmatched junction nucleotides: 7. CDR3 length: 17 amino acids. CDR3 region: CASSPGLAGGRQETQYF. CDR3 nucleotide sequence: TGTGCCAGCAGCCCTGGACTAGCGGGGGGTCGTCAAGAGACCCAGTACTTC.

The chain carries TRBV6-6 and TRBJ1-2; D remains unclear. V was trimmed by 6 bases and J by 7 bases, leaving 12 bases between them. CDR3 length equals 12 residues. Germline V CDR1 and CDR2: MNHNY, SVGAGI (reference sequence). CDR3: CASSPSGLGYTF. CDR3 in DNA: TGTGCCAGCAGCCCCTCTGGGCTTGGCTACACCTTC.

This clone was counted a single time. The chain joins TRBV7-9 to TRBJ2-5; 7 bases agree with TRBD1. The V and J ends lost 5 bases and 5 bases, in that order; junction bases with no gene match: 11. Germline values: CDR1 SEHNR, CDR2 FQNEAQ (reference sequence). The CDR3 has 15 residues. This CDR3 reads CASSMRQGPRETQYF. The CDR3 region has the DNA TGTGCCAGCAGCATGCGACAGGGTCCCAGGGAGACCCAGTACTTC. The complete variable domain, with remaining parts taken from reference TRBV7-9 and TRBJ2-5, reads DTGVSQNPRHKITKRGQNVTFRCDPISEHNRLYWYRQTLGQGPEFLTYFQNEAQLEKSRLLSDRFSAERPKGSFSTLEIQRTEQGDSAMYLCASSMRQGPRETQYFGPGTRLLVL.

Only one count was recorded for this clone. The chain is built from TRBV6-5 and TRBJ1-2; 7 bases line up with TRBD1. In germline, CDR1 is MNHEY, CDR2 SVGAGI. This CDR3 is 16 amino acids long. J gave up 6 bases and V 1 base, and 11 bases lay outside the gene matches. CDR3 nucleotides: TGTGCCAGCAGTTACTTTCCCGGAGGGGGCGGAGATGGCTACACCTTC. The encoded protein is CASSYFPGGGGDGYTF.

This chain links TRBV7-9 with TRBJ1-1, with a possible D match to TRBD1 (5 bases). The CDR3 is 16 amino acids. CDR1 is SEHNR and CDR2 is FQNEAQ in the germline V gene (reference sequence). The V gene lost 1 base and the J gene lost 1 base, with 13 bases spanning the gap. Here the CDR3 DNA reads TGTGCCAGCAGCTTAGGCCAGACAGCGCGGAACACTGAAGCTTTCTTT. Its protein is CASSLGQTARNTEAFF.

The rearrangement links TRBV13 to TRBJ2-5; D remains ambiguous. V gave up 0 bases and J gave up 0 bases, with 8 bases separating them. The CDR3 is 15 amino acids. CDR1 and CDR2 (germline): PRHDT, FYEKMQ (reference sequence). The CDR3: CASSLGARDQETQYF. The CDR3 nucleotides read TGTGCCAGCAGCTTAGGCGCCCGAGACCAAGAGACCCAGTACTTC. Full variable domain (missing parts from reference TRBV13 and TRBJ2-5): AAGVIQSPRHLIKEKRETATLKCYPIPRHDTVYWYQQGPGQDPQFLISFYEKMQSDKGSIPDRFSAQQFSDYHSELNMSSLELGDSALYFCASSLGARDQETQYFGPGTRLLVL.